This TCR beta chain stems from a study of blood T cell repertoires in COVID-19. About the study: PBMCs, B-cell-depleted T cells, or T cells provided the cDNA or gDNA that made up the material.

This CDR3 comprises 17 residues. CDR1 and CDR2 (germline): KGHSH, LQKENI. V was clipped by 0 bases and J by 7 bases; unmatched bases: 9. TCRdb keeps only in-frame clones here, not all; method: immunoSEQ multiplex PCR. The data show about 78,000 clones, around 83% seen once. Source material: peripheral blood. The clonotype originates from a man aged 50 or older with acute or convalescent COVID-19. The rearrangement links TRBV18 to TRBJ1-6; 7 bases fit TRBD1. CDR3 coding DNA: TGTGCCAGCTCACCACCCGACAGGGCATTCGGAAATTCACCCCTCCACTTT. Translating gives CASSPPDRAFGNSPLHF.